This T cell receptor beta chain was sequenced for a study of blood T cell repertoires in COVID-19. Study background: Specimens from acute and convalescent COVID-19 originated in the United States, Italy and Spain. PBMCs, B-cell-depleted T cells, or T cells were the source of the cDNA or gDNA that made up the material.

Original methodology: Reference gene primer amplification gave estimated nucleated cell counts. This table comes from immunoSEQ multiplex PCR, and its TCRdb copy is limited to in-frame clones, with some not included. That table supplies the V and J calls and clone size; D and trimming were determined from the DNA. The repertoire holds approximately 500,000 clones, with around 90% as singletons. Sequenced sample: peripheral blood. This TCR came from a woman between 50 and 59 years old with COVID-19, enrolled during active disease.

The CDR3 DNA reads TGTGCCTGGAGTGGGACAGGATACCCCTATGGCTACACCTTC. Residues: CAWSGTGYPYGYTF. The V gene is TRBV30, the J gene TRBJ1-2, with 7 bases aligning to TRBD1. Per germline, CDR1 GTSNPN and CDR2 SVGIG (reference sequence). The V gene end was trimmed by 1 base and the J gene end by 4 bases; junction bases not matched to a gene: 6. This CDR3 is built from 14 residues.